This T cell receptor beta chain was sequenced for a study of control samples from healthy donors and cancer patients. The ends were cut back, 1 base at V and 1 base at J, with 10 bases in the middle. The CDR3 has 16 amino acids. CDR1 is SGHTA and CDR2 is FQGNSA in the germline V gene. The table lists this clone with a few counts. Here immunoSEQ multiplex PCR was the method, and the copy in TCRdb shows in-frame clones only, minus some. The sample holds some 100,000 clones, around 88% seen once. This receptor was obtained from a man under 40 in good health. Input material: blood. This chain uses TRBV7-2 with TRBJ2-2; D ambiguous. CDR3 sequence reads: CASSLESSRNTGELFF. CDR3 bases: TGTGCCAGCAGCTTAGAATCCTCCCGGAACACCGGGGAGCTGTTTTTT.